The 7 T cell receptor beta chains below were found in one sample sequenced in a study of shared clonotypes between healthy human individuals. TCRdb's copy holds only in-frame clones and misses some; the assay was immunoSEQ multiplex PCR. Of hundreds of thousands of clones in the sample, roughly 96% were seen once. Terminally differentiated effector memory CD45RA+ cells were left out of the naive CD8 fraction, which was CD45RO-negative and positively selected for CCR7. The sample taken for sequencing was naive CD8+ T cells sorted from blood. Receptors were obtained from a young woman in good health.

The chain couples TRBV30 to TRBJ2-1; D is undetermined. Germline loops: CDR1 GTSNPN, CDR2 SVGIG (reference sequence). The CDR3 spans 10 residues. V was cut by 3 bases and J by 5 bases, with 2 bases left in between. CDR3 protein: CAWSDNEQFF. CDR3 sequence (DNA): TGTGCCTGGAGCGACAATGAGCAGTTCTTC.

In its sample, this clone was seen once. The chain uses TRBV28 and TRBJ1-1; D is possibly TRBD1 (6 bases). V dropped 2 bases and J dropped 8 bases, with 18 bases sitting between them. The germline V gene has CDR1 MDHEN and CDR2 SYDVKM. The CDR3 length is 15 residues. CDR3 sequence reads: CASSLNEAGVGEAFF. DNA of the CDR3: TGTGCCAGCAGTTTAAATGAGGCAGGGGTAGGCGAAGCTTTCTTT.

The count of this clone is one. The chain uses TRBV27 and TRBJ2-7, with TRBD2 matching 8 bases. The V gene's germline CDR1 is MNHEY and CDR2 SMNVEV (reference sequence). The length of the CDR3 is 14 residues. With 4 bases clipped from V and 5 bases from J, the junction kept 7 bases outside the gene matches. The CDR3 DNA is TGTGCCAGCAGTTCTAGACTAGCGAACCACGAGCAGTACTTC. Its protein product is CASSSRLANHEQYF.

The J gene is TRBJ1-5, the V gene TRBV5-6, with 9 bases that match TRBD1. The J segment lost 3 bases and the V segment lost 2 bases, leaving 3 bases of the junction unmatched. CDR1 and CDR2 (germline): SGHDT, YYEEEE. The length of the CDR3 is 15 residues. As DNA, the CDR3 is TGTGCCAGCAGCTTCGGGACAGGGAACAATCAGCCCCAGCATTTT. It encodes CASSFGTGNNQPQHF.

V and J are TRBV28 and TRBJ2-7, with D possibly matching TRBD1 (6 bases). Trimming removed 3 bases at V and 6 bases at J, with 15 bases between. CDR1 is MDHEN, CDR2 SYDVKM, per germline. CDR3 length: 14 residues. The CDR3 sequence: CASSFRGAGREQYF. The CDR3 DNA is TGTGCCAGCAGTTTCAGGGGAGCCGGTCGCGAGCAGTACTTC.

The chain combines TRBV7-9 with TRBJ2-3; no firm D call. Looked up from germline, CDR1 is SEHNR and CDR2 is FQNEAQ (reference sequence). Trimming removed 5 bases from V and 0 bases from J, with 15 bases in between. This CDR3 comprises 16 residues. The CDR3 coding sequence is TGTGCCAGCAGCCTCCCAAGTACAGAGAGCACAGATACGCAGTATTTT. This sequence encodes CASSLPSTESTDTQYF.

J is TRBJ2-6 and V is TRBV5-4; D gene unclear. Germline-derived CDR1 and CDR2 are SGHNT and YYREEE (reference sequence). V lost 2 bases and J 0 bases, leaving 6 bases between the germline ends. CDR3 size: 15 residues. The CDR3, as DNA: TGTGCCAGCAGCTTCTGGGGCTCTGGGGCCAACGTCCTGACTTTC. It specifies CASSFWGSGANVLTF.